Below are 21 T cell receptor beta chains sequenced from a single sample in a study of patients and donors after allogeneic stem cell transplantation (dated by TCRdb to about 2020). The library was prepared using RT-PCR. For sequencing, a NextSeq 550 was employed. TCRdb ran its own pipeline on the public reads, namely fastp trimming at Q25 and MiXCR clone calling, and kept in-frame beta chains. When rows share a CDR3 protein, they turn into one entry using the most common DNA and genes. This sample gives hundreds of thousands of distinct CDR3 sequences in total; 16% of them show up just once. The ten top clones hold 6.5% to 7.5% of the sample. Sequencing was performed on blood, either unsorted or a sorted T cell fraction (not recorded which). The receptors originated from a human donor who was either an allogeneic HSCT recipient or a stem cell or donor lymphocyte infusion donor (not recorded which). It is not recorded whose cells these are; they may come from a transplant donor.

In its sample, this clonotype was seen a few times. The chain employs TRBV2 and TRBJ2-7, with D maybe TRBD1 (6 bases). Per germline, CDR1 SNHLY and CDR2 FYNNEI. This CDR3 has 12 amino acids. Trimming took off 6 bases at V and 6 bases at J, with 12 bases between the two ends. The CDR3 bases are TGTGCCAGCAGCGAGGGACATACCGAGCAGTACTTC. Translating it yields CASSEGHTEQYF.

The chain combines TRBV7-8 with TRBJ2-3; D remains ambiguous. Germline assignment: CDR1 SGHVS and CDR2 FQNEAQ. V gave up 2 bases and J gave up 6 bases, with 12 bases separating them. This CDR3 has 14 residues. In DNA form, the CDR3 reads TGTGCCAGCAGCTTAATTGATGGGTTGGATACGCAGTATTTT. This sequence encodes CASSLIDGLDTQYF.

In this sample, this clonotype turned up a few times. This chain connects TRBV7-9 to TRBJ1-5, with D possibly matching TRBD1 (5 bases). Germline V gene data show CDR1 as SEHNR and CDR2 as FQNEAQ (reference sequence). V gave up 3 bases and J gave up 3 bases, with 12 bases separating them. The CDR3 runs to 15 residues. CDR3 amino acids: CASSFYQGINQPQHF. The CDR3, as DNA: TGTGCCAGCAGCTTTTACCAGGGTATCAATCAGCCCCAGCATTTT.

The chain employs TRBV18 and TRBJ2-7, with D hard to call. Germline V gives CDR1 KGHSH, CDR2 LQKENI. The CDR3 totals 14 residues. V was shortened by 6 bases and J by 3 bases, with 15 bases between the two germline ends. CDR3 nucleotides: TGTGCCAGCTCCCCAAAGGGTTACGGCTACGAGCAGTACTTC. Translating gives CASSPKGYGYEQYF.

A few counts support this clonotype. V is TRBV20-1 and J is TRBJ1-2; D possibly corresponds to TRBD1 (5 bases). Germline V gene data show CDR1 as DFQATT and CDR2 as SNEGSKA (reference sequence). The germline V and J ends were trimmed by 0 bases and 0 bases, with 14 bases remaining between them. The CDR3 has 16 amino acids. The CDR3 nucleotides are TGCAGTGCTAGAGATGGGAGACAGAGCACTAACTATGGCTACACCTTC. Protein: CSARDGRQSTNYGYTF.

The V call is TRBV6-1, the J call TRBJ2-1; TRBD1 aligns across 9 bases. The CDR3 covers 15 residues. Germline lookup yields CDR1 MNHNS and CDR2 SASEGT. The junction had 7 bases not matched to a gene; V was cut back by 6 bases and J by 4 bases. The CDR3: CASRITGGSYNEQFF. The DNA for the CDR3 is TGTGCCAGCAGGATAACAGGGGGCTCTTACAATGAGCAGTTCTTC.

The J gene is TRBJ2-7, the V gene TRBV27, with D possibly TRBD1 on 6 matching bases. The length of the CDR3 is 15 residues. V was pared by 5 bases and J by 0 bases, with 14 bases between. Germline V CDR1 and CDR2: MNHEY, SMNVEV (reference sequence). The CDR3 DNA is TGTGCCAGCAGTGGAATCGACAGGAGCTCCTACGAGCAGTACTTC. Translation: CASSGIDRSSYEQYF.

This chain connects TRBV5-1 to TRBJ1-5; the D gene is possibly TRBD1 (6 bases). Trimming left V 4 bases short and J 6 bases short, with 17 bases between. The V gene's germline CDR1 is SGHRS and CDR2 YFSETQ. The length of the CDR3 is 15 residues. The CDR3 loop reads CASSGVGAEPQPQHF. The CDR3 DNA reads TGCGCCAGCAGCGGGGTGGGGGCTGAGCCTCAGCCCCAGCATTTT.

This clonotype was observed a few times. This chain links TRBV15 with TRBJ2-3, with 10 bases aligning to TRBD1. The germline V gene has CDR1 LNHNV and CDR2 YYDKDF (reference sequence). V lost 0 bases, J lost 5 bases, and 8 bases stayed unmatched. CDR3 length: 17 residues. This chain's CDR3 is CATSRDRRTGGKDTQYF. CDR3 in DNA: TGTGCCACCAGCAGAGATCGCCGGACAGGGGGGAAAGATACGCAGTATTTT.

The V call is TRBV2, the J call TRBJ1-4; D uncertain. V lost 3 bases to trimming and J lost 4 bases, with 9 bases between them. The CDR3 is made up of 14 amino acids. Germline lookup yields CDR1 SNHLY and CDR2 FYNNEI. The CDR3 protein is CASSDQIRNEKLFF. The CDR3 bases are TGTGCCAGCAGTGATCAAATTCGTAATGAAAAACTGTTTTTT. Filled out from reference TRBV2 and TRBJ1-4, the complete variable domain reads EPEVTQTPSHQVTQMGQEVILRCVPISNHLYFYWYRQILGQKVEFLVSFYNNEISEKSEIFDDQFSVERPDGSNFTLKIRSTKLEDSAMYFCASSDQIRNEKLFFGSGTQLSVL.

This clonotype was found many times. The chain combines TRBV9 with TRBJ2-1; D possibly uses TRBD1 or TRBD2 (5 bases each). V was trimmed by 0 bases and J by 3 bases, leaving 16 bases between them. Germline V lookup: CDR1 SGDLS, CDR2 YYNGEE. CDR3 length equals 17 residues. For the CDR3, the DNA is TGTGCCAGCAGCGTAGGCCCCTGGGGGACCCTCTACAATGAGCAGTTCTTC. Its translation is CASSVGPWGTLYNEQFF.

The CDR3 coding sequence is TGTGCCAGCAGCTCCTGGGGCTATGGCTACACCTTC. This encodes CASSSWGYGYTF. The chain links TRBV3-1 to TRBJ1-2; no reliable D call. V was shortened by 5 bases and J by 4 bases, with 8 bases between the two germline ends. The CDR3 contains 12 residues. Germline-derived CDR1 and CDR2 are LGHDT and YNNKEL (reference sequence).

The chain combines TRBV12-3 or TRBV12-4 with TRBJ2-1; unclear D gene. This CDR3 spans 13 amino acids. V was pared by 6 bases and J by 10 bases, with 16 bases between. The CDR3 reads CASSHMTGFEQFF. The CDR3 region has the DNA TGTGCCAGCAGCCACATGACTGGATTCGAGCAGTTCTTC.

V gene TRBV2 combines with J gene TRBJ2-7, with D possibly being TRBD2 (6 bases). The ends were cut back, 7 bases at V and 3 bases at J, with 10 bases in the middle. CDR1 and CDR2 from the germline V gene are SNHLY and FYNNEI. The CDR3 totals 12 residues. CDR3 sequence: CASNQGGYEQYF. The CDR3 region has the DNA TGTGCCAGCAATCAGGGAGGCTACGAGCAGTACTTC.

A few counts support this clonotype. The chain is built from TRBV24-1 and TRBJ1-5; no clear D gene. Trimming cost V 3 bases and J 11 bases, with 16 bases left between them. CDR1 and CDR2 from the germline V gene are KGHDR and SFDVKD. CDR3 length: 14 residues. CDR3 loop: CATSDPRSWRAQHF. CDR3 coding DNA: TGTGCCACCAGTGATCCGAGATCGTGGCGGGCCCAGCATTTT.

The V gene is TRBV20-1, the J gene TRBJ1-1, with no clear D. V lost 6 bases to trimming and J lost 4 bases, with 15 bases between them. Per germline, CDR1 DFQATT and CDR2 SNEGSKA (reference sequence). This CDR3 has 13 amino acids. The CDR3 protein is CSARSGMATEAFF. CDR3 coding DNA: TGCAGTGCCAGATCGGGGATGGCCACTGAAGCTTTCTTT.

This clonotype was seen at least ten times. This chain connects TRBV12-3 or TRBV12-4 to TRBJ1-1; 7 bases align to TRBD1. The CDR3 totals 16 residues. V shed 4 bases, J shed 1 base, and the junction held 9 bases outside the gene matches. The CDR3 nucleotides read TGTGCCAGCAGTTCTACACCGGGACAGCCGAACACTGAAGCTTTCTTT. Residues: CASSSTPGQPNTEAFF.

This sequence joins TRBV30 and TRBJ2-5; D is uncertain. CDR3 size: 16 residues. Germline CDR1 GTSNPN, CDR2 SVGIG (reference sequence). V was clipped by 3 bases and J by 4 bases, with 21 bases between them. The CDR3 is CAWRRKFGPIGETQYF. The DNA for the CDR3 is TGTGCCTGGAGGAGAAAATTCGGTCCTATCGGAGAGACCCAGTACTTC.

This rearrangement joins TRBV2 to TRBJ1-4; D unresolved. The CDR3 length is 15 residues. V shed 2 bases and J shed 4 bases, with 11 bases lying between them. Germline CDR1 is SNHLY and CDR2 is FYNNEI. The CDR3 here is CASSEWAANNEKLFF. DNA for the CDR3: TGTGCCAGCAGTGAATGGGCAGCAAATAATGAAAAACTGTTTTTT.

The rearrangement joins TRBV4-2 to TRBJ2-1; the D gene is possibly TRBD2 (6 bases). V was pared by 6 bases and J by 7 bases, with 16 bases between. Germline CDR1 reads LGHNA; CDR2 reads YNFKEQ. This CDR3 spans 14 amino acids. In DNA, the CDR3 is TGTGCCAGCAGGACTCTTCTCGGAGGGAATGAGCAGTTCTTC. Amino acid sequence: CASRTLLGGNEQFF.

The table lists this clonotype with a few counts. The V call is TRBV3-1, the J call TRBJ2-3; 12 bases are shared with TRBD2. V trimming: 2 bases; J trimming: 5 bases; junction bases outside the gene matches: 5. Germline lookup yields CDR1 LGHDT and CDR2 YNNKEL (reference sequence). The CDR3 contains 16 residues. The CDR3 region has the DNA TGTGCCAGCAGCCAACTAGCGGGAGGGCCGGGAGATACGCAGTATTTT. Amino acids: CASSQLAGGPGDTQYF.